The T cell receptor beta chain under discussion was sequenced for a study of T cell repertoires in cytomegalovirus infection. Study details: It was the public TCR beta signatures that indicated both CMV infection and matching HLA type.

In germline, CDR1 is LGHNA, CDR2 YSLEER. V lost 2 bases, J lost 2 bases, and 11 bases lay in between. The CDR3 spans 15 residues. TCRdb passed the reads through MiXCR, listing each CDR3 protein once. The data contain some 500,000 distinct CDR3 sequences, under 45% of them singletons. In the case of this clonotype: Its target is not known.

Study observations and caveats: Summed frequency of public TCR beta families distinguished CMV carriers with the relevant HLA.

The sequences come from cultured PBMCs, collected from culture after CMV antigen stimulation. The J gene is TRBJ2-3, the V gene TRBV4-3; D possibly corresponds to TRBD2 (5 bases). The clonotype was recovered from a human donor in good health (CMV status not recorded). Some clones in this sample may be carry-over from other donors' samples. The CDR3 region is CASSQRLAVTDTQYF. CDR3 bases: TGCGCCAGCAGCCAACGTCTAGCAGTCACAGATACGCAGTATTTT.